What follows are 10 T cell receptor beta chains derived from one specimen sequenced in a study of shared clonotypes between healthy human individuals. Produced via immunoSEQ multiplex PCR; TCRdb's table is partial and in-frame only. This table holds 2,500,000 or so clones, less than 95% found once. Sequencing used naive CD4+ T cells from PBMCs. Regarding subset: CD45RA+ positively selected. The source is a man between 18 and 29 years old in good health. Some clones in this sample may be carry-over from other donors' samples.

On this clone: Other nucleotide sequences in the sample specify the same CDR3. The chain joins TRBV27 to TRBJ2-3, with D perhaps matching TRBD1 or TRBD2 (7 bases each). V dropped 6 bases and J dropped 5 bases, with 18 bases sitting between them. Looked up from germline, CDR1 is MNHEY and CDR2 is SMNVEV (reference sequence). The CDR3 runs 15 residues. The CDR3, as DNA: TGTGCCAGCAGCCCCCTGGGCAGGGGGGGAGATACGCAGTATTTT. It specifies CASSPLGRGGDTQYF.

V gene TRBV6-5 combines with J gene TRBJ1-5; no firm D call. The V gene lost 6 bases and the J gene lost 5 bases, with 14 bases spanning the gap. CDR3 length: 14 amino acids. Germline lookup yields CDR1 MNHEY and CDR2 SVGAGI. The CDR3 DNA reads TGTGCCAGCAGCCTTAACCGGAGGTATCAGCCCCAGCATTTT. It yields the protein CASSLNRRYQPQHF.

This clone was seen a handful of times. The chain joins TRBV7-9 to TRBJ1-1, with 7 bases that match TRBD1. Germline lookup yields CDR1 SEHNR and CDR2 FQNEAQ (reference sequence). Trimming at V came to 5 bases and at J to 1 base, leaving 7 bases not matched to a gene. This CDR3 is 15 amino acids long. The CDR3 region has the DNA TGTGCCAGCAGCGGACCGGACAGGACGAACACTGAAGCTTTCTTT. This codes for CASSGPDRTNTEAFF.

The CDR3 coding sequence is TGTGCCAGCAGTCCCTACGGACCATACGAGCAGTACTTC. This encodes CASSPYGPYEQYF. The chain links TRBV6-6 to TRBJ2-7; D ambiguous. V dropped 5 bases and J dropped 4 bases, with 12 bases sitting between them. The CDR3 consists of 13 residues. The germline V gene has CDR1 MNHNY and CDR2 SVGAGI (reference sequence).

The chain employs TRBV5-1 and TRBJ2-5, with 10 bases that match TRBD2. Germline V gives CDR1 SGHRS, CDR2 YFSETQ. The CDR3 has 16 residues. V lost 4 bases to trimming and J lost 7 bases; unmatched junction nucleotides: 13. The CDR3 bases are TGCGCCAGCAGCAGACTAGCGGGCACTGGGGAAGGGACCCAGTACTTC. Its translation: CASSRLAGTGEGTQYF.

The rearrangement links TRBV6-5 to TRBJ1-1, with 9 bases that match TRBD1. This CDR3 comprises 15 residues. The trim removed 4 bases at V and 5 bases at J, leaving 8 bases unmatched. The germline V gene encodes CDR1 MNHEY and CDR2 SVGAGI. CDR3: CASSFTGGAITEAFF. The CDR3 coding sequence is TGTGCCAGCAGTTTTACAGGGGGCGCGATAACTGAAGCTTTCTTT.

The chain joins TRBV7-3 to TRBJ1-2, with no clear D. V was trimmed by 4 bases and J by 0 bases, leaving 0 bases between them. Germline V gene sequence: CDR1 SGHTA, CDR2 FQGTGA. CDR3 length equals 11 residues. For the CDR3, the DNA is TGTGCCAGCAGCTCTAACTATGGCTACACCTTC. The encoded protein is CASSSNYGYTF.

In this sample, this clone turned up once. This chain connects TRBV2 to TRBJ2-3; 14 bases agree with TRBD2. The CDR3 is 15 amino acids. Germline CDR1 is SNHLY and CDR2 is FYNNEI. Losses at the gene ends were 7 bases for V and 1 base for J; bases not matched to a gene: 1. The CDR3 is CASKGLAGGTDTQYF. DNA for the CDR3: TGTGCCAGCAAGGGACTAGCGGGGGGCACAGATACGCAGTATTTT.

The rearrangement links TRBV11-2 to TRBJ1-1, with 7 nucleotides matching TRBD1. This CDR3 contains 16 residues. In germline, CDR1 is SGHAT, CDR2 FQNNGV. The trim removed 4 bases at V and 7 bases at J, leaving 15 bases unmatched. CDR3 sequence (DNA): TGTGCCAGCAGCTCGCGACGGAAACAGGGGCTCGGTGAAGCTTTCTTT. Translating gives CASSSRRKQGLGEAFF.

The chain is built from TRBV7-9 and TRBJ2-7, with D possibly matching TRBD1 (6 bases). This CDR3 is 14 amino acids long. V gave up 8 bases and J gave up 5 bases, with 19 bases separating them. Germline CDR1 and CDR2: SEHNR and FQNEAQ (reference sequence). The CDR3 spells CASGRMGARDEQYF. CDR3 DNA: TGTGCCAGCGGACGCATGGGGGCGAGGGACGAGCAGTACTTC.